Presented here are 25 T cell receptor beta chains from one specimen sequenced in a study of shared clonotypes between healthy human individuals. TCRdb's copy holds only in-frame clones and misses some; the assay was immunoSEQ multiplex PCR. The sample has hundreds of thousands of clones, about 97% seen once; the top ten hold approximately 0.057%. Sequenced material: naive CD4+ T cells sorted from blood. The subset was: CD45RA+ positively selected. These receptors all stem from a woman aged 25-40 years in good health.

The CDR3 is CASRIGRNEQYF. The CDR3, as DNA: TGTGCCAGCAGGATTGGGAGGAACGAGCAGTACTTC. The V call is TRBV7-9, the J call TRBJ2-7; D may be TRBD2 (6 bases). V was shortened by 6 bases and J by 5 bases, with 11 bases between the two germline ends. Germline CDR1 is SEHNR and CDR2 is FQNEAQ (reference sequence). This CDR3 is 12 amino acids long.

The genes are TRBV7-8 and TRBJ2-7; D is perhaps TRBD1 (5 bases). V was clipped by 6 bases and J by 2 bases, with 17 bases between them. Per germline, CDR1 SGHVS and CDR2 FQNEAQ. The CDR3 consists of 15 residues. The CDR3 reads CASSTAGSRTYEQYF. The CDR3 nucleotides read TGTGCCAGCAGTACCGCAGGGTCCCGGACCTACGAGCAGTACTTC.

CDR3 amino acids: CASSLGGARQETQYF. The DNA of the CDR3 is TGTGCCAGCAGCTTAGGAGGGGCCAGGCAAGAGACCCAGTACTTC. The V call is TRBV11-3, the J call TRBJ2-5; D is tentatively TRBD1 or TRBD2 (5 bases each). Trimming stripped 1 base from V and 2 bases from J, with 11 bases between. Germline V gene sequence: CDR1 SGHNT, CDR2 YENEEA. This CDR3 region has 15 residues.

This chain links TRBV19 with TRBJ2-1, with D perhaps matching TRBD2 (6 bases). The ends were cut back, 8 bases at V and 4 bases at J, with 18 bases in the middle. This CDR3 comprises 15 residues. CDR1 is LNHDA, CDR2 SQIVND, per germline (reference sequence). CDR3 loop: CASRAGRGLYNEQFF. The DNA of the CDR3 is TGTGCCAGTCGGGCGGGGAGAGGGCTTTACAATGAGCAGTTCTTC.

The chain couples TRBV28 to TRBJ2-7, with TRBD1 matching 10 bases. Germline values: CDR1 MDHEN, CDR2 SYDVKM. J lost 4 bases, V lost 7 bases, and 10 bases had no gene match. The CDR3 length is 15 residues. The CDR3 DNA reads TGTGCCAGCACCACAAGAGGGACAGGGGCGTACGAGCAGTACTTC. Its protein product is CASTTRGTGAYEQYF.

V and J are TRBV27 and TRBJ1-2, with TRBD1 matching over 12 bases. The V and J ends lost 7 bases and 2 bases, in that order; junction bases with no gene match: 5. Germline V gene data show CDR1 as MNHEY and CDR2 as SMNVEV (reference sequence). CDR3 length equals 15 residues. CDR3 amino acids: CASTLGTGGNYGYTF. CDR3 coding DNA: TGTGCCAGCACTCTTGGGACAGGGGGCAACTATGGCTACACCTTC.

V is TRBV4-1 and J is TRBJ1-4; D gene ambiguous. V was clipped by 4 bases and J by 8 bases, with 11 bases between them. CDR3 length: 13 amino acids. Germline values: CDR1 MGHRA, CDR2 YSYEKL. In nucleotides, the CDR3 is TGCGCCAGCAGCCTGACTTTAGGGGAAAAACTGTTTTTT. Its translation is CASSLTLGEKLFF.

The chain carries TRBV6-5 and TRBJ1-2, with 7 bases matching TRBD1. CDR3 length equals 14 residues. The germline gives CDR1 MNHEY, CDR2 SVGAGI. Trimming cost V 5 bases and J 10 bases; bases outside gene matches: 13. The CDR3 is CASSQHRQGLVYTF. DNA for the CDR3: TGTGCCAGCAGTCAACACCGACAGGGCCTCGTCTACACCTTC.

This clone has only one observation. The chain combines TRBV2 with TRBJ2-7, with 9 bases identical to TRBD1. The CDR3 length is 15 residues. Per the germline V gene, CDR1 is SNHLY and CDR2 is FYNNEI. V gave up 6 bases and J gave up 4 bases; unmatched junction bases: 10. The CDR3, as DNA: TGTGCCAGCAGCTATACCGGGACAGGGCAATACGAGCAGTACTTC. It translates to CASSYTGTGQYEQYF.

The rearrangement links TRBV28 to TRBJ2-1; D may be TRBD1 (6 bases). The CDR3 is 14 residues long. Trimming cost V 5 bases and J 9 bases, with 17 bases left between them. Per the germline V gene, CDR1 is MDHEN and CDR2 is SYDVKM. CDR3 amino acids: CASSKQGFKGEQFF. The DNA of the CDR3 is TGTGCCAGCAGTAAACAGGGTTTTAAGGGTGAGCAGTTCTTC. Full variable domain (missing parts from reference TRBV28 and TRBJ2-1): DVKVTQSSRYLVKRTGEKVFLECVQDMDHENMFWYRQDPGLGLRLIYFSYDVKMKEKGDIPEGYSVSREKKERFSLILESASTNQTSMYLCASSKQGFKGEQFFGPGTRLTVL.

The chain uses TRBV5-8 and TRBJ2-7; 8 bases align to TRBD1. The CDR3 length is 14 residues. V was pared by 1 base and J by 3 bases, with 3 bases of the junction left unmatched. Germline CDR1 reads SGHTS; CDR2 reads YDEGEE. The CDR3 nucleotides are TGTGCCAGCAGCTTGCCTGGGACAGGCTACGAGCAGTACTTC. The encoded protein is CASSLPGTGYEQYF.

The DNA of the CDR3 is TGTGCCATCAGGATGACAGGCCAGACTGGGGCCAACGTCCTGACTTTC. This gives the protein CAIRMTGQTGANVLTF. J is TRBJ2-6 and V is TRBV10-3, with D perhaps TRBD1 (6 bases). The V gene's germline CDR1 is ENHRY and CDR2 SYGVKD. The CDR3 consists of 16 residues. Trimming cost V 6 bases and J 2 bases, with 14 bases left between them.

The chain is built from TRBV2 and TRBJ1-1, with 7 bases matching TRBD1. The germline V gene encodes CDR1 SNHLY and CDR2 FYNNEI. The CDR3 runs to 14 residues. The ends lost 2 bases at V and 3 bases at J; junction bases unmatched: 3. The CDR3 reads CASSEQGGDTEAFF. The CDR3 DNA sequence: TGTGCCAGCAGTGAACAGGGGGGGGACACTGAAGCTTTCTTT.

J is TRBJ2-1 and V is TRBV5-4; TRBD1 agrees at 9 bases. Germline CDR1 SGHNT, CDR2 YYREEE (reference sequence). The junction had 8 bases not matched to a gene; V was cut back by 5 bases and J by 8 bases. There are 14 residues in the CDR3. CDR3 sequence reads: CASRGDRVFDEQFF. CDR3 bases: TGTGCCAGCAGGGGGGACAGGGTTTTTGATGAGCAGTTCTTC.

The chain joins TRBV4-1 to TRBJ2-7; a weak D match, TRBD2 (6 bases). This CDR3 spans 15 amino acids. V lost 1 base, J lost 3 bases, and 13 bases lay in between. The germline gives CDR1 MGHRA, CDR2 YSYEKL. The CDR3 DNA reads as TGCGCCAGCAGCCAAGCCCCCGGGAGTTTCTACGAGCAGTACTTC. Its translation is CASSQAPGSFYEQYF.

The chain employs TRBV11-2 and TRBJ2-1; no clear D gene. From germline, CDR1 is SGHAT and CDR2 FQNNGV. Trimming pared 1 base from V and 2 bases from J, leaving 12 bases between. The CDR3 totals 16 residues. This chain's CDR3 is CASSLVRLGPYNEQFF. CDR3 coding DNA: TGTGCCAGCAGCTTAGTCCGCCTAGGCCCCTACAATGAGCAGTTCTTC.

The CDR3 DNA sequence: TGTGCCAGCAGCTTGGCCAGCGGGATTGGCTCTGGGGCCAACGTCCTGACTTTC. It translates to CASSLASGIGSGANVLTF. This chain connects TRBV5-5 to TRBJ2-6; TRBD2 matches 7 bases. The germline V gene encodes CDR1 SGHKS and CDR2 YYEKEE (reference sequence). CDR3 length: 18 residues. V was clipped by 0 bases and J by 0 bases; unmatched bases: 6.

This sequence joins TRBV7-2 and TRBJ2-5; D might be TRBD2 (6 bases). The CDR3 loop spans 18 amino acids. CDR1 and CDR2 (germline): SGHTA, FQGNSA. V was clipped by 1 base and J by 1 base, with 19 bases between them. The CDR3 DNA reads TGTGCCAGCAGCTTAGTAAGATTTAGCGGAAGATCCCAAGAGACCCAGTACTTC. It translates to CASSLVRFSGRSQETQYF.

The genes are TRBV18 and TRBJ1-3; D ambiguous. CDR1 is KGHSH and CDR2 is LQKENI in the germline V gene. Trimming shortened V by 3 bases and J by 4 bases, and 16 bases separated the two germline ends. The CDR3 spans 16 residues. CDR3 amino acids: CASSPGLETNGNTIYF. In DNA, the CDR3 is TGTGCCAGCTCACCCGGTCTGGAGACAAACGGAAACACCATATATTTT.

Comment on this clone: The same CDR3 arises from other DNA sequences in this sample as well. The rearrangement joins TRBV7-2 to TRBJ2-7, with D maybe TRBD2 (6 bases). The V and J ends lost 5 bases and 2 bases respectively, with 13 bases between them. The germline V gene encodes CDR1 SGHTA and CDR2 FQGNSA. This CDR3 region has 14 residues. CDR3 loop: CASSVSGTTYEQYF. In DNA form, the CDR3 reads TGTGCCAGCAGCGTTAGCGGTACAACCTACGAGCAGTACTTC.

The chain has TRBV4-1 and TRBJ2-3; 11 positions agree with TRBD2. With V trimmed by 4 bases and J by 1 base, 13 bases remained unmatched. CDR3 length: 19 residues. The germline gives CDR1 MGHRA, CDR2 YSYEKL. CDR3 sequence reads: CASSPEVSGRAIGTDTQYF. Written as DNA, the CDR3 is TGCGCCAGCAGCCCCGAGGTTAGCGGGAGGGCCATTGGCACAGATACGCAGTATTTT.

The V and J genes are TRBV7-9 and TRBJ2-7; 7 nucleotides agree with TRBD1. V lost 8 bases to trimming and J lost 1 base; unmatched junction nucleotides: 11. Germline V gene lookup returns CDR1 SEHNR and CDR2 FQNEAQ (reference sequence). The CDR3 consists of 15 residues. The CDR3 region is CASGARDRSSYEQYF. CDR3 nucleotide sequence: TGTGCCAGCGGGGCCCGGGACAGATCTTCCTACGAGCAGTACTTC.

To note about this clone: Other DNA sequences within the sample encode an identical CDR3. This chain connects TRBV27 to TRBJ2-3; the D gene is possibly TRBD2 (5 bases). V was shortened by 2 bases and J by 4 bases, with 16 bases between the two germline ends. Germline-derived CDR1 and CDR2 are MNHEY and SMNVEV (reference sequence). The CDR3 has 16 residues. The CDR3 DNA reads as TGTGCCAGCAGTTTACGTAGCGTTATATTATCAGATACGCAGTATTTT. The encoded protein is CASSLRSVILSDTQYF.

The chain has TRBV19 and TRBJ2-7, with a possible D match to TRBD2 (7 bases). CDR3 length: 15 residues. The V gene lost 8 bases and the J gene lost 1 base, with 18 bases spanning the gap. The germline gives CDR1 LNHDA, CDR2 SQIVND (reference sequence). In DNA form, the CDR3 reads TGTGCCAGTCGGGGGGCTAGCGGTTCTTCCTACGAGCAGTACTTC. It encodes CASRGASGSSYEQYF.

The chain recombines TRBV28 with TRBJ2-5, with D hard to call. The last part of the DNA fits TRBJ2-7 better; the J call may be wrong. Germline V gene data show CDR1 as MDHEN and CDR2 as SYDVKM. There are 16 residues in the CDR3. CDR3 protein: CASTSARRHDSYEQYF. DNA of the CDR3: TGTGCCAGCACCTCCGCCCGGAGACACGACTCCTACGAGCAGTACTTC.